The sample holds a few counts of the clone carrying this T cell receptor beta chain. Individually, cDNA molecules had unique molecular identifiers attached to them. In TCRdb, the 5' RACE reads were re-called with MiXCR into one record per CDR3 protein. Found here are over 70,000 distinct CDR3 sequences, roughly 15% of them singletons; the top ten hold nearly 4%. The entry originates in a study of early T cells in non-severe SARS-CoV-2 infection. This CDR3 is built from 14 residues. Trimming took 4 bases from V and 0 from J; bases not matched to a gene: 1. Germline values: CDR1 DFQATT, CDR2 SNEGSKA (reference sequence).

The sequence was collected from an adult who was a healthcare worker with PCR-confirmed SARS-CoV-2 infection or an uninfected control (not recorded which). The V call is TRBV20-1, the J call TRBJ2-3, with 10 bases fitting TRBD2. Sequenced material: whole blood, taken at baseline. The CDR3 DNA reads TGCAGTGCTAAACTAGCGGGAAGCACAGATACGCAGTATTTT. It is translated as CSAKLAGSTDTQYF.